The 28 T cell receptor beta chains presented below share a single source sample, sequenced in a study of OX40 agonist ivuxolimab in advanced cancers. Clones were read by immunoSEQ multiplex PCR, and TCRdb kept only the in-frame ones, dropping some. The sample contains about 40,000 clones, around 89% of which appear only once. The sample consisted of CD4+ or CD8+ T cells sorted from blood, taken in a trial of the OX40 agonist ivuxolimab. These receptors came from an adult with an advanced solid tumor such as melanoma, head and neck, liver or kidney cancer.

This chain links TRBV4-3 with TRBJ2-7; the match to TRBD2 covers 10 bases. V shed 3 bases, J shed 0 bases, and the junction held 5 bases outside the gene matches. This CDR3 has 16 amino acids. Germline CDR1 and CDR2: LGHNA and YSLEER. The chain's CDR3 is CASSHGTSANSYEQYF. Here the CDR3 DNA reads TGCGCCAGCAGCCATGGGACTAGCGCAAACTCCTACGAGCAGTACTTC.

This clone showed up just a few times. The chain couples TRBV7-9 to TRBJ2-2, with 12 bases matching TRBD1. The CDR3 is 19 residues long. Trimming took 5 bases from V and 4 from J; bases not matched to a gene: 14. CDR1 and CDR2 (germline): SEHNR, FQNEAQ (reference sequence). As DNA, the CDR3 is TGTGCCAGCAGCGGACGGGACAGGGGGCGTACGGTTGGCACCGGGGAGCTGTTTTTT. This encodes CASSGRDRGRTVGTGELFF.

V usage is TRBV5-6 and J usage is TRBJ1-5, with D possibly TRBD1 on 6 matching bases. The CDR3 extends over 16 amino acids. Germline V gene sequence: CDR1 SGHDT, CDR2 YYEEEE. Trimming removed 3 bases at V and 1 base at J, with 14 bases between. Here the CDR3 DNA reads TGTGCCAGCAGCTCATTAAAACAGGGAAGCAATCAGCCCCAGCATTTT. As protein: CASSSLKQGSNQPQHF.

The rearrangement uses TRBV28 and TRBJ2-1; perhaps TRBD2 as D (6 bases). V was shortened by 5 bases and J by 2 bases, with 10 bases between the two germline ends. The CDR3 is 14 amino acids. Germline values: CDR1 MDHEN, CDR2 SYDVKM. CDR3 in amino acids: CASSRGDAYNEQFF. In DNA form, the CDR3 reads TGTGCCAGCAGTCGCGGGGACGCCTACAATGAGCAGTTCTTC.

The V call is TRBV5-6, the J call TRBJ2-3; D ambiguous. The CDR3 consists of 12 residues. V was trimmed by 4 bases and J by 2 bases, leaving 5 bases between them. Per the germline V gene, CDR1 is SGHDT and CDR2 is YYEEEE. This chain's CDR3 is CASSQYTDTQYF. The CDR3 nucleotides are TGTGCCAGCAGCCAATACACAGATACGCAGTATTTT.

V and J are TRBV19 and TRBJ2-1, with a possible D match to TRBD1 (6 bases). Trimming shortened V by 1 base and J by 3 bases, and 13 bases separated the two germline ends. The germline V gene encodes CDR1 LNHDA and CDR2 SQIVND (reference sequence). This CDR3 is built from 16 residues. The CDR3, as DNA: TGTGCCAGTAGTATAGTCAAGGGGACACTCTACAATGAGCAGTTCTTC. Translated, it gives CASSIVKGTLYNEQFF.

This clone was counted once. The chain has TRBV2 and TRBJ2-5; TRBD1 matches 7 bases. CDR1 and CDR2 (germline): SNHLY, FYNNEI. V shed 4 bases and J 2 bases; nucleotides not matched to a gene: 7. The CDR3 extends over 15 amino acids. In nucleotides, the CDR3 is TGTGCCAGCAGTGTAGAGGGACAGCTGCAAGAGACCCAGTACTTC. It codes for CASSVEGQLQETQYF.

V usage is TRBV19 and J usage is TRBJ2-3; D unresolved. This CDR3 region has 15 residues. Trimming removed 1 base at V and 0 bases at J, with 8 bases between. CDR1 and CDR2 from the germline V gene are LNHDA and SQIVND (reference sequence). The CDR3 protein is CASSIGSSSTDTQYF. Written as DNA, the CDR3 is TGTGCCAGTAGTATAGGCAGCTCTAGCACAGATACGCAGTATTTT.

CDR3 coding DNA: TGTGCCAGCAGCCAAGGACAGGGGGCTAACTATGGCTACACCTTC. Amino acid sequence: CASSQGQGANYGYTF. The chain combines TRBV7-9 with TRBJ1-2; 10 bases map to TRBD1. CDR1 and CDR2 from the germline V gene are SEHNR and FQNEAQ (reference sequence). The CDR3 runs to 15 residues. The trim removed 5 bases at V and 0 bases at J, leaving 3 bases unmatched.

This chain's CDR3 is CASSLEARGTEAFF. DNA of the CDR3: TGTGCCAGCAGCTTAGAGGCAAGGGGCACTGAAGCTTTCTTT. The chain joins TRBV11-2 to TRBJ1-1; D is perhaps TRBD1 (5 bases). Germline V gene sequence: CDR1 SGHAT, CDR2 FQNNGV. This CDR3 has 14 residues. Trimming took off 0 bases at V and 4 bases at J, with 9 bases between the two ends.

This chain links TRBV5-4 with TRBJ2-3; the D gene is possibly TRBD1 (5 bases). Germline lookup yields CDR1 SGHNT and CDR2 YYREEE (reference sequence). This CDR3 has 14 amino acids. V was trimmed by 0 bases and J by 1 base, leaving 6 bases between them. The CDR3 coding sequence is TGTGCCAGCAGCTTGGCAGGGCGCACAGATACGCAGTATTTT. Translated: CASSLAGRTDTQYF.

The J gene is TRBJ1-5, the V gene TRBV19, with no clear D. The germline V gene has CDR1 LNHDA and CDR2 SQIVND (reference sequence). V was trimmed by 3 bases and J by 5 bases, leaving 14 bases between them. This CDR3 region has 15 residues. The CDR3 protein is CASSILVAADQPQHF. The CDR3 DNA follows: TGTGCCAGTAGTATTCTTGTGGCAGCCGATCAGCCCCAGCATTTT.

V gene TRBV6-1 combines with J gene TRBJ2-1, with D possibly being TRBD2 (5 bases). Germline lookup yields CDR1 MNHNS and CDR2 SASEGT. This CDR3 is built from 16 residues. The ends were cut back, 0 bases at V and 3 bases at J, with 12 bases in the middle. CDR3 coding DNA: TGTGCCAGCAGTGAAGCGCTTTACGGGATCTACAATGAGCAGTTCTTC. Amino acid sequence: CASSEALYGIYNEQFF.

The rearrangement joins TRBV7-2 to TRBJ1-1; unclear D gene. V was clipped by 2 bases and J by 11 bases, with 15 bases between them. Germline CDR1 SGHTA, CDR2 FQGNSA. The CDR3 runs 13 residues. The CDR3 sequence is CASSLSFDEVAFF. The CDR3 DNA is TGTGCCAGCAGCTTATCTTTCGATGAGGTGGCTTTCTTT.

V usage is TRBV7-2 and J usage is TRBJ2-2, with D perhaps TRBD2 (6 bases). This CDR3 contains 14 residues. V lost 0 bases and J lost 5, with 7 bases in between. Germline V gene sequence: CDR1 SGHTA, CDR2 FQGNSA. CDR3 in amino acids: CASSLAAGTGELFF. The CDR3 DNA is TGTGCCAGCAGCTTAGCCGCGGGAACCGGGGAGCTGTTTTTT.

The chain has TRBV4-1 and TRBJ2-7, with 8 bases lining up with TRBD2. CDR3 size: 16 residues. The ends lost 0 bases at V and 3 bases at J; junction bases unmatched: 7. Germline V gene sequence: CDR1 MGHRA, CDR2 YSYEKL. In DNA, the CDR3 is TGCGCCAGCAGCCAAGATAGGAGCGGGGGACACTACGAGCAGTACTTC. This gives the protein CASSQDRSGGHYEQYF.

The rearrangement uses TRBV19 and TRBJ2-2; 13 bases line up with TRBD2. Unmatched junction bases numbered 10, after V lost 5 bases and J lost 7 bases. Germline V CDR1 and CDR2: LNHDA, SQIVND (reference sequence). The CDR3 has 17 residues. The CDR3 coding sequence is TGTGCCAGTAGTCGTGGACTAGCGGGAGAAGACAGCGGGGAGCTGTTTTTT. This sequence encodes CASSRGLAGEDSGELFF. The variable domain in full, with the rest retrieved from reference TRBV19 and TRBJ2-2, is DGGITQSPKYLFRKEGQNVTLSCEQNLNHDAMYWYRQDPGQGLRLIYYSQIVNDFQKGDIAEGYSVSREKKESFPLTVTSAQKNPTAFYLCASSRGLAGEDSGELFFGEGSRLTVL.

This clone has more than one count but fewer than ten. V and J are TRBV5-1 and TRBJ1-1; 11 bases line up with TRBD1. The CDR3 has 17 residues. Germline V lookup: CDR1 SGHRS, CDR2 YFSETQ. Trimming cost V 0 bases and J 6 bases; bases outside gene matches: 10. CDR3 bases: TGCGCCAGCAGCTTGGAGTGGGGGACAGGGGGTGCCCCTGAAGCTTTCTTT. Its translation: CASSLEWGTGGAPEAFF.

The V gene is TRBV4-1, the J gene TRBJ1-2; D perhaps matches TRBD1 (5 bases). There are 16 residues in the CDR3. V was cut by 4 bases and J by 0 bases, with 15 bases left in between. Germline V gives CDR1 MGHRA, CDR2 YSYEKL. Here the CDR3 reads CASSPRKGDSNYGYTF. CDR3 coding DNA: TGCGCCAGCAGCCCAAGGAAAGGGGACTCTAACTATGGCTACACCTTC.

The rearrangement links TRBV4-2 to TRBJ2-7, with 7 bases lining up with TRBD1. This CDR3 contains 15 residues. Per the germline V gene, CDR1 is LGHNA and CDR2 is YNFKEQ. Losses at the gene ends were 1 base for V and 3 bases for J; bases not matched to a gene: 6. In DNA form, the CDR3 reads TGTGCCAGCAGCCAAGTTGGGACAGACATCTACGAGCAGTACTTC. Encoded protein: CASSQVGTDIYEQYF.

This rearrangement joins TRBV7-2 to TRBJ1-2; D unclear. This CDR3 has 15 residues. The ends were cut back, 1 base at V and 3 bases at J, with 12 bases in the middle. Germline lookup yields CDR1 SGHTA and CDR2 FQGNSA. CDR3 loop: CASSLGAYPHYGYTF. Written as DNA, the CDR3 is TGTGCCAGCAGCTTAGGAGCGTATCCCCACTATGGCTACACCTTC.

V and J are TRBV4-3 and TRBJ2-1; D perhaps matches TRBD2 (7 bases). Germline assignment: CDR1 LGHNA and CDR2 YSLEER. This CDR3 spans 19 amino acids. V lost 4 bases, J lost 6 bases, and 28 bases lay in between. In DNA, the CDR3 is TGCGCCAGCAGCCTCCGTTTTGGGGGGGCCACTGAAGCCTTCAATGAGCAGTTCTTC. This translates into CASSLRFGGATEAFNEQFF.

The CDR3 DNA follows: TGTGCCAGTAGTCCTGGCCGACCCTATGGCTACACCTTC. It is translated as CASSPGRPYGYTF. The V call is TRBV19, the J call TRBJ1-2; D unresolved. Trimming pared 5 bases from V and 4 bases from J, leaving 11 bases between. In germline, CDR1 is LNHDA, CDR2 SQIVND (reference sequence). This CDR3 has 13 amino acids.

The chain combines TRBV6-6 with TRBJ1-2; D unclear. The germline V and J ends were trimmed by 7 bases and 4 bases, with 13 bases remaining between them. The CDR3 has 13 amino acids. Germline CDR1 reads MNHNY; CDR2 reads SVGAGI (reference sequence). CDR3 region: CASTPERSYGYTF. Written as DNA, the CDR3 is TGTGCCAGCACCCCCGAGCGGAGCTATGGCTACACCTTC.

The V and J genes are TRBV28 and TRBJ2-7; D not resolved. This CDR3 is 14 amino acids long. Germline lookup yields CDR1 MDHEN and CDR2 SYDVKM. Trimming removed 3 bases at V and 3 bases at J, with 12 bases between. The CDR3 DNA reads as TGTGCCAGCAGTTTGGTTGCCAGAAACTACGAGCAGTACTTC. Its protein is CASSLVARNYEQYF.

For the CDR3, the DNA is TGCGCCAGCAGCCTGACAGGGGGTCTTCACTCTGGAAACACCATATATTTT. Encoded protein: CASSLTGGLHSGNTIYF. The chain links TRBV5-1 to TRBJ1-3, with 9 bases matching TRBD1. CDR3 length: 17 amino acids. Germline CDR1 reads SGHRS; CDR2 reads YFSETQ. The ends lost 4 bases at V and 0 bases at J; junction bases unmatched: 8.

The chain recombines TRBV6-1 with TRBJ1-3; TRBD1 aligns across 7 bases. The CDR3 spans 18 residues. Germline V lookup: CDR1 MNHNS, CDR2 SASEGT. V trimming: 1 base; J trimming: 3 bases; junction bases outside the gene matches: 12. The CDR3 bases are TGTGCCAGCAGTGAAGATTTTTTTGACAGGGTAGATGGAAACACCATATATTTT. Translating gives CASSEDFFDRVDGNTIYF.

V and J are TRBV19 and TRBJ2-1, with D maybe TRBD1 (6 bases). With 0 bases removed from V and 8 bases from J, the gap between germline ends came to 17 bases. This CDR3 is 16 amino acids long. The germline CDR1 and CDR2 sequences are LNHDA and SQIVND (reference sequence). The chain's CDR3 is CASSIDRQDLVDEQFF. CDR3 coding DNA: TGTGCCAGTAGTATAGATAGACAGGATCTCGTCGATGAGCAGTTCTTC.